Shown below are 28 T cell receptor beta chains from a single sample sequenced in a study of cytomegalovirus exposure and HLA in healthy donors. With 60 Vbeta and 13 Jbeta primers, the PCR was carried out. Libraries were prepared by immunoSEQ multiplex PCR; TCRdb keeps only in-frame clonotypes and omits some of them. This sample has 100,000 to 150,000 clones, with roughly 75% found just once. The sample comprised PBMCs. These receptors originate from a man aged 30-40 years in good health and CMV-seronegative.

This clone has just a few counts. The chain is built from TRBV29-1 and TRBJ1-2, with TRBD1 identical over 10 bases. After removal of 5 bases from V and 2 bases from J, the junction contained 2 bases not matched to a gene. The CDR3 totals 13 residues. Germline CDR1 SQVTM, CDR2 ANQGSEA. In DNA form, the CDR3 reads TGCAGCGTTCCGGGACAGGGGAACTATGGCTACACCTTC. Translation gives CSVPGQGNYGYTF.

This clone was observed once. This chain connects TRBV28 to TRBJ2-5, with 9 bases fitting TRBD1. In germline, CDR1 is MDHEN, CDR2 SYDVKM. This CDR3 has 15 amino acids. V dropped 7 bases and J dropped 4; count of bases not matched to a gene: 10. The CDR3 reads CASKPRDRVVETQYF. As DNA, the CDR3 is TGTGCCAGCAAACCCAGGGACAGGGTGGTAGAGACCCAGTACTTC.

This rearrangement joins TRBV4-1 to TRBJ2-3, with TRBD1 as a possible D gene (5 bases). CDR1 and CDR2 from the germline V gene are MGHRA and YSYEKL. Trimming pared 3 bases from V and 6 bases from J, leaving 7 bases between. CDR3 length: 12 amino acids. CDR3 DNA sequence: TGCGCCAGCAGCCATGCAGGGGATACGCAGTATTTT. This sequence encodes CASSHAGDTQYF.

This rearrangement joins TRBV4-1 to TRBJ2-7; weak D call: TRBD2 (6 bases). Trimming cost V 0 bases and J 4 bases, with 10 bases left between them. CDR1 and CDR2 (germline): MGHRA, YSYEKL. The CDR3 sequence is 14 residues long. The CDR3 region is CASSQDAGGYEQYF. The CDR3 region has the DNA TGCGCCAGCAGCCAAGATGCCGGGGGATACGAGCAGTACTTC.

The chain couples TRBV18 to TRBJ2-7, with D unresolved. Germline V lookup: CDR1 KGHSH, CDR2 LQKENI. The V end lost 1 base, the J end lost 2 bases, and 6 bases lay between the germline ends. The CDR3 covers 13 residues. DNA of the CDR3: TGTGCCAGCTCACCACACAGTACCTACGAGCAGTACTTC. Amino acid sequence: CASSPHSTYEQYF.

V usage is TRBV7-9 and J usage is TRBJ1-4, with D uncertain. Deletions cut 1 base from V and 13 bases from J, with 13 bases between. The CDR3 is 13 amino acids. Looked up from germline, CDR1 is SEHNR and CDR2 is FQNEAQ (reference sequence). CDR3 in DNA: TGTGCCAGCAGCTTAGTACGGGGTGATACACTGTTTTTT. It encodes CASSLVRGDTLFF.

This clone was detected only once. This chain joins TRBV28 and TRBJ2-7; D remains unclear. Trimming took 6 bases from V and 4 from J, leaving 19 bases between them. CDR1 and CDR2 (germline): MDHEN, SYDVKM. This CDR3 is built from 15 residues. Here the CDR3 reads CASSQPSSGGYEQYF. Here the CDR3 DNA reads TGTGCCAGCAGCCAACCCTCCTCGGGTGGATACGAGCAGTACTTC.

The V and J genes are TRBV27 and TRBJ2-7; 8 bases align to TRBD1. The CDR3 is 14 residues long. CDR1 and CDR2 (germline): MNHEY, SMNVEV (reference sequence). Trimming took 2 bases from V and 4 from J; bases not matched to a gene: 4. The CDR3 reads CASSLGQGIYEQYF. CDR3 sequence (DNA): TGTGCCAGCAGTTTAGGACAGGGTATATACGAGCAGTACTTC.

The J gene is TRBJ2-5, the V gene TRBV4-3; D is uncertain. This CDR3 is 15 amino acids long. V shed 0 bases and J shed 5 bases, with 13 bases lying between them. In germline, CDR1 is LGHNA, CDR2 YSLEER. The DNA of the CDR3 is TGCGCCAGCAGCCAAGATGTCAGGAACATGGAGACCCAGTACTTC. Translated: CASSQDVRNMETQYF.

The chain links TRBV29-1 to TRBJ2-5; 9 positions match TRBD2. CDR3 length equals 13 residues. CDR1 and CDR2 (germline): SQVTM, ANQGSEA. Unmatched junction bases numbered 4, after V lost 4 bases and J lost 4 bases. This CDR3 reads CSVGGGVGETQYF. The CDR3 DNA sequence: TGCAGCGTTGGCGGGGGGGTGGGAGAGACCCAGTACTTC. The complete variable domain, with remaining parts taken from reference TRBV29-1 and TRBJ2-5, reads SAVISQKPSRDICQRGTSLTIQCQVDSQVTMMFWYRQQPGQSLTLIATANQGSEATYESGFVIDKFPISRPNLTFSTLTVSNMSPEDSSIYLCSVGGGVGETQYFGPGTRLLVL.

Only one count was recorded for this clone. The genes are TRBV11-2 and TRBJ2-1, with 8 bases matching TRBD2. V shed 0 bases and J 7 bases; nucleotides not matched to a gene: 5. CDR1 and CDR2 (germline): SGHAT, FQNNGV. CDR3 length: 15 amino acids. CDR3 protein: CASSLEREVYNEQFF. The CDR3 DNA is TGTGCCAGCAGCTTAGAGCGGGAGGTCTATAATGAGCAGTTCTTC.

The chain couples TRBV7-9 to TRBJ2-1; maybe TRBD1 (5 bases). The germline gives CDR1 SEHNR, CDR2 FQNEAQ (reference sequence). V was cut by 0 bases and J by 7 bases, with 13 bases left in between. CDR3 size: 15 residues. The CDR3 protein is CASSLAIQPGNEQFF. In DNA form, the CDR3 reads TGTGCCAGCAGCTTAGCTATACAGCCAGGGAATGAGCAGTTCTTC.

The table lists this clone with a few counts. The chain links TRBV25-1 to TRBJ1-1; TRBD1 matches at 7 bases. Trimming cost V 7 bases and J 0 bases; bases outside gene matches: 8. Germline V gene lookup returns CDR1 MGHDK and CDR2 SYGVNS. The CDR3 runs to 15 residues. The CDR3 sequence: CASNLRDSMNTEAFF. In DNA, the CDR3 is TGTGCCAGCAACCTCCGGGACAGCATGAACACTGAAGCTTTCTTT. The whole variable domain, filled in from reference TRBV25-1 and TRBJ1-1, reads EADIYQTPRYLVIGTGKKITLECSQTMGHDKMYWYQQDPGMELHLIHYSYGVNSTEKGDLSSESTVSRIRTEHFPLTLESARPSHTSQYLCASNLRDSMNTEAFFGQGTRLTVV.

This sequence joins TRBV7-9 and TRBJ2-7; no clear D. The CDR3 loop spans 12 amino acids. From germline, CDR1 is SEHNR and CDR2 FQNEAQ (reference sequence). V was trimmed by 2 bases and J by 5 bases, leaving 7 bases between them. The CDR3 region has the DNA TGTGCCAGCAGCTTACCGGGTCACGAGCAGTACTTC. The encoded protein is CASSLPGHEQYF.

The V call is TRBV7-9, the J call TRBJ2-3; D call uncertain. The germline V and J ends were trimmed by 3 bases and 4 bases, with 11 bases remaining between them. There are 14 residues in the CDR3. The germline CDR1 and CDR2 sequences are SEHNR and FQNEAQ (reference sequence). The CDR3 nucleotides are TGTGCCAGCAGCTTCCTAGGAAGTGCAGATACGCAGTATTTT. It yields the protein CASSFLGSADTQYF.

The chain carries TRBV2 and TRBJ2-7; 8 positions agree with TRBD1. J was trimmed by 2 bases and V by 6 bases; bases with no gene match: 6. Germline-derived CDR1 and CDR2 are SNHLY and FYNNEI. The CDR3 contains 14 residues. Here the CDR3 DNA reads TGTGCCAGCAGATGGACAGGGTCTACCTACGAGCAGTACTTC. This translates into CASRWTGSTYEQYF.

This chain joins TRBV7-2 and TRBJ2-7; 16 bases agree with TRBD2. This CDR3 has 18 amino acids. Germline V gene data show CDR1 as SGHTA and CDR2 as FQGNSA. V lost 0 bases and J lost 5; bases outside the gene matches: 7. Here the CDR3 reads CASSLAPGTSGRANEQYF. In DNA form, the CDR3 reads TGTGCCAGCAGCTTAGCACCCGGGACTAGCGGGAGGGCGAACGAGCAGTACTTC.

The CDR3 is CASSTGGAGTDTQYF. CDR3 nucleotide sequence: TGTGCCAGCAGTACAGGGGGCGCGGGCACAGATACGCAGTATTTT. V gene TRBV6-1 combines with J gene TRBJ2-3, with 9 bases that match TRBD1. The CDR3 has 15 residues. V trimming: 5 bases; J trimming: 1 base; junction bases outside the gene matches: 4. CDR1 and CDR2 (germline): MNHNS, SASEGT.

This chain connects TRBV2 to TRBJ2-7; TRBD1 is a possible D gene (6 bases). Looked up from germline, CDR1 is SNHLY and CDR2 is FYNNEI. The ends were cut back, 3 bases at V and 1 base at J, with 19 bases in the middle. The CDR3 extends over 17 amino acids. CDR3: CASSEYVPYRDSYEQYF. DNA for the CDR3: TGTGCCAGCAGTGAGTATGTCCCCTACAGGGATTCCTACGAGCAGTACTTC.

This clone was observed once. V and J are TRBV18 and TRBJ1-6; D may be TRBD1 (6 bases). The germline CDR1 and CDR2 sequences are KGHSH and LQKENI. With 5 bases removed from V and 3 bases from J, the gap between germline ends came to 8 bases. The CDR3 is 14 amino acids. This CDR3 reads CASSADSYNSPLHF. CDR3 coding DNA: TGTGCCAGCTCAGCGGACAGCTATAATTCACCCCTCCACTTT.

This chain links TRBV29-1 with TRBJ2-6; D perhaps matches TRBD1 (6 bases). Germline V gives CDR1 SQVTM, CDR2 ANQGSEA. V lost 4 bases and J lost 2, with 6 bases in between. The CDR3 length is 13 residues. The CDR3 is CSVGGPGANVLTF. The CDR3 region has the DNA TGCAGCGTTGGGGGGCCTGGGGCCAACGTCCTGACTTTC.

This clone showed up just a few times. The chain couples TRBV4-2 to TRBJ1-5; 9 nucleotides line up with TRBD1. The CDR3 runs 16 residues. Germline assignment: CDR1 LGHNA and CDR2 YNFKEQ. The trim removed 4 bases at V and 5 bases at J, leaving 9 bases unmatched. Here the CDR3 DNA reads TGTGCCAGCAGCCCAAATACAGGGGGCCTTTATCAGCCCCAGCATTTT. It yields the protein CASSPNTGGLYQPQHF.

This clone was counted between two and nine times. J is TRBJ2-1 and V is TRBV6-1, with TRBD2 matching over 7 bases. The length of the CDR3 is 16 residues. Trimming took 1 base from V and 5 from J; bases not matched to a gene: 8. Germline CDR1 reads MNHNS; CDR2 reads SASEGT. The CDR3 coding sequence is TGTGCCAGCAGTGAAGGAGGGGAGGGCCGGGACAATGAGCAGTTCTTC. Translating gives CASSEGGEGRDNEQFF.

This chain uses TRBV5-1 with TRBJ1-4; weak D call: TRBD1 (6 bases). V was pared by 2 bases and J by 4 bases, with 9 bases between. The germline gives CDR1 SGHRS, CDR2 YFSETQ. CDR3 length equals 14 residues. The CDR3 loop is CASSFGQSNEKLFF. The CDR3 nucleotides are TGCGCCAGCAGCTTCGGACAGAGTAATGAAAAACTGTTTTTT.

The rearrangement uses TRBV7-2 and TRBJ2-1, with TRBD2 identical over 10 bases. Germline V gene lookup returns CDR1 SGHTA and CDR2 FQGNSA. This CDR3 contains 17 residues. J gave up 7 bases and V 0 bases, and 9 bases lay outside the gene matches. In nucleotides, the CDR3 is TGTGCCAGCAGCTTAGCCGTAGCGGGGGGTTATCATAATGAGCAGTTCTTC. Its protein product is CASSLAVAGGYHNEQFF.

V gene TRBV2 combines with J gene TRBJ1-6, with 7 bases that match TRBD1. V trimming: 6 bases; J trimming: 9 bases; junction bases outside the gene matches: 14. This CDR3 is 16 amino acids long. Germline lookup yields CDR1 SNHLY and CDR2 FYNNEI. The CDR3 sequence: CASSTGGEGAFSPLHF. The CDR3, as DNA: TGTGCCAGCAGCACCGGAGGCGAGGGGGCGTTTTCACCCCTCCACTTT.

The rearrangement uses TRBV2 and TRBJ1-6; 7 bases are shared with TRBD1. The trim removed 6 bases at V and 3 bases at J, leaving 5 bases unmatched. Germline CDR1 and CDR2: SNHLY and FYNNEI. This CDR3 has 15 residues. CDR3 loop: CASSRDSFYNSPLHF. DNA for the CDR3: TGTGCCAGCAGCCGGGACAGTTTCTATAATTCACCCCTCCACTTT.

The gene calls are TRBV5-1 and TRBJ2-7, with D possibly TRBD1 on 5 matching bases. This CDR3 has 15 residues. Germline V gene lookup returns CDR1 SGHRS and CDR2 YFSETQ. V gave up 0 bases and J gave up 0 bases, with 10 bases separating them. CDR3 in amino acids: CASSLAAGISYEQYF. The CDR3 coding sequence is TGCGCCAGCAGCTTGGCAGCAGGGATCTCCTACGAGCAGTACTTC.